A selection of T cell receptor beta chains follows, all from one sample in a study of shared clonotypes between healthy human individuals. TCRdb keeps only in-frame clones here, not all; method: immunoSEQ multiplex PCR. The table shows around 2.3 million clones, with 90% to 97% occurring only once. The sequenced material came from naive CD4+ T cells sorted from blood. All receptors derive from a man between 18 and 35 years old in good health. The CDR3 runs from the conserved cysteine through the conserved F or W. D genes are given only for firm matches. Clone size is stated in some rows and not others, as once, few, many or a class when expanded.

J: TRBJ2-6
D: -
size: -
V: TRBV18
DNA: TGTGCCAGCTCGCCGGGGTCTGGGGCCAACGTCCTGACTTTC
CDR3: CASSPGSGANVLTF

J: TRBJ1-6
D: TRBD1
size: few
V: TRBV6-1
DNA: TGTGCCAGCAGTGAGCAAGGGGGCTCGAATTCACCCCTCCACTTT
CDR3: CASSEQGGSNSPLHF

J: TRBJ2-4
D: TRBD2
size: -
V: TRBV4-1
DNA: TGCGCCAGCAGCCAAGAGGAGCGGGAGAAAACCAAAAACATTCAGTACTTC
CDR3: CASSQEEREKTKNIQYF

J: TRBJ2-1
D: TRBD2
size: -
V: TRBV5-1
DNA: TGCGCCAGCAGCTTGGGTTCTAGCGGGGGGAATGAGCAGTTCTTC
CDR3: CASSLGSSGGNEQFF

J: TRBJ2-3
D: TRBD2
size: -
V: TRBV6-5
DNA: TGTGCCAGCAGGCGCGGGACTAGCGGCACAGATACGCAGTATTTT
CDR3: CASRRGTSGTDTQYF

J: TRBJ2-3
D: -
size: -
V: TRBV6-5
DNA: TGTGCCAGCGGCCGTCGTGCGGGGAACACAGATACGCAGTATTTT
CDR3: CASGRRAGNTDTQYF

J: TRBJ1-3
D: -
size: -
V: TRBV7-2
DNA: TGTGCCAGCAGCTCTCGACCTTCCTTGGGAAACACCATATATTTT
CDR3: CASSSRPSLGNTIYF

J: TRBJ1-6
D: -
size: -
V: TRBV5-6
DNA: TGTGCCAGCAGCTTTGGCAGGGCCGGACCCCTCCACTTT
CDR3: CASSFGRAGPLHF

J: TRBJ2-3
D: -
size: -
V: TRBV9
DNA: TGTGCCAGCAGCGACCAGCGGTTCACAGATACGCAGTATTTT
CDR3: CASSDQRFTDTQYF

J: TRBJ1-1
D: -
size: -
V: TRBV25-1
DNA: TGTGCCAGCAGTGAGGGGTGGACTGAAGCTTTCTTT
CDR3: CASSEGWTEAFF